Following are 18 T cell receptor beta chains from one sample sequenced in a study of blood T cell repertoires in COVID-19 (TCRdb year 2020). Receptor libraries were prepared by the immunoSEQ multiplex PCR assay. As stored in TCRdb, this immuneACCESS dataset retains in-frame rearrangements with V and J assigned. A fraction of the clones does not appear; measured against another copy, unresolved V genes explain less than half of the discrepancy, and the remainder lacks a known reason. The sample includes about 140,000 clones, with under 85% observed a single time. The leading ten clones occupy around 1.5% of the sample. The sequenced material came from peripheral blood. The receptors were sampled from a human donor in a cohort sampled during active COVID-19.

The chain uses TRBV7-2 and TRBJ1-5, with TRBD1 as a possible D gene (6 bases). CDR3 length: 15 amino acids. Trimming took 3 bases from V and 0 from J, leaving 9 bases between them. CDR1 and CDR2 from the germline V gene are SGHTA and FQGNSA. This CDR3 reads CASSFDRSSNQPQHF. CDR3 coding DNA: TGTGCCAGCAGCTTTGACAGGAGTAGCAATCAGCCCCAGCATTTT.

Here the CDR3 DNA reads TGTGCCAGCAGTAGACAAAAAAATCAGCCCCAGCATTTT. Translation: CASSRQKNQPQHF. The chain has TRBV28 and TRBJ1-5, with D unclear. In germline, CDR1 is MDHEN, CDR2 SYDVKM. The CDR3 contains 13 residues. With 5 bases removed from V and 4 bases from J, the gap between germline ends came to 9 bases.

V usage is TRBV5-1 and J usage is TRBJ2-6; 7 nucleotides agree with TRBD1. Germline lookup yields CDR1 SGHRS and CDR2 YFSETQ. J lost 2 bases, V lost 2 bases, and 10 bases had no gene match. The CDR3 has 18 amino acids. The CDR3 sequence: CASSFTHRGYAGANVLTF. Here the CDR3 DNA reads TGCGCCAGCAGCTTTACCCACAGGGGCTATGCTGGGGCCAACGTCCTGACTTTC.

The rearrangement links TRBV7-2 to TRBJ2-3, with a possible D match to TRBD2 (6 bases). V was pared by 1 base and J by 0 bases, with 11 bases between. The germline V gene has CDR1 SGHTA and CDR2 FQGNSA. The CDR3 extends over 16 amino acids. The CDR3 protein is CASSLGASVSTDTQYF. The CDR3 DNA is TGTGCCAGCAGCTTAGGCGCTAGCGTAAGCACAGATACGCAGTATTTT. Drawing the rest from reference TRBV7-2 and TRBJ2-3, the complete variable domain is GAGVSQSPSNKVTEKGKDVELRCDPISGHTALYWYRQSLGQGLEFLIYFQGNSAPDKSGLPSDRFSAERTGGSVSTLTIQRTQQEDSAVYLCASSLGASVSTDTQYFGPGTRLTVL.

Regarding this clone: Other DNA sequences within the sample encode an identical CDR3. This rearrangement joins TRBV11-3 to TRBJ1-1, with no clear D. This CDR3 contains 13 residues. Trimming pared 0 bases from V and 1 base from J, leaving 3 bases between. Per the germline V gene, CDR1 is SGHNT and CDR2 is YENEEA. The CDR3 spells CASSLDRNTEAFF. CDR3 coding DNA: TGTGCCAGCAGCTTAGACAGGAACACTGAAGCTTTCTTT.

This chain connects TRBV7-9 to TRBJ2-7; tentatively, D is TRBD1 (6 bases). Trimming pared 7 bases from V and 0 bases from J, leaving 22 bases between. Germline V gives CDR1 SEHNR, CDR2 FQNEAQ (reference sequence). This CDR3 has 17 amino acids. The DNA of the CDR3 is TGTGCCAGCAACAGCTTGAAGACAGGCCGAAGCTCCTACGAGCAGTACTTC. Its translation is CASNSLKTGRSSYEQYF. The whole variable domain, remainder taken from reference TRBV7-9 and TRBJ2-7, is DTGVSQNPRHKITKRGQNVTFRCDPISEHNRLYWYRQTLGQGPEFLTYFQNEAQLEKSRLLSDRFSAERPKGSFSTLEIQRTEQGDSAMYLCASNSLKTGRSSYEQYFGPGTRLTVT.

CDR3 in amino acids: CASSETGYGYTF. CDR3 nucleotides: TGTGCCAGCAGCGAGACGGGGTATGGCTACACCTTC. The V call is TRBV7-9, the J call TRBJ1-2, with D hard to call. The CDR3 has 12 amino acids. In germline, CDR1 is SEHNR, CDR2 FQNEAQ (reference sequence). V was cut by 5 bases and J by 5 bases, with 9 bases left in between. Supplemented by reference TRBV7-9 and TRBJ1-2, the full variable domain reads DTGVSQNPRHKITKRGQNVTFRCDPISEHNRLYWYRQTLGQGPEFLTYFQNEAQLEKSRLLSDRFSAERPKGSFSTLEIQRTEQGDSAMYLCASSETGYGYTFGSGTRLTVV.

This clone was detected only a few times. This chain connects TRBV27 to TRBJ2-5; 12 bases are shared with TRBD1. Germline loops: CDR1 MNHEY, CDR2 SMNVEV (reference sequence). CDR3 size: 15 residues. The V and J ends lost 5 bases and 5 bases, in that order; junction bases with no gene match: 6. The CDR3 nucleotides read TGTGCCAGCAGTGCCGGGACAGGGGGCAGGGAGACCCAGTACTTC. As protein: CASSAGTGGRETQYF.

The chain is built from TRBV5-5 and TRBJ2-1, with D unresolved. Between the trimmed V and J ends, which lost 2 bases and 0 bases, there was a span of 9 bases. Per germline, CDR1 SGHKS and CDR2 YYEKEE (reference sequence). The CDR3 loop spans 15 amino acids. The DNA of the CDR3 is TGTGCCAGCAGCTTCTCCGCGAGCTCCTACAATGAGCAGTTCTTC. This encodes CASSFSASSYNEQFF.

In this sample, this clone turned up once. The chain couples TRBV5-1 to TRBJ2-7; perhaps TRBD1 as D (5 bases). CDR3 length: 14 amino acids. V gave up 2 bases and J gave up 1 base, with 10 bases separating them. Per the germline V gene, CDR1 is SGHRS and CDR2 is YFSETQ. As DNA, the CDR3 is TGCGCCAGCAGCTTCTCAGGGTCGTCCTACGAGCAGTACTTC. Residues: CASSFSGSSYEQYF.

The chain combines TRBV6-5 with TRBJ2-6; D is unresolved. Trimming removed 4 bases at V and 0 bases at J, with 7 bases between. The CDR3 loop spans 15 amino acids. Germline V CDR1 and CDR2: MNHEY, SVGAGI. The CDR3 coding sequence is TGTGCCAGCAGTTTTATGTTCTCTGGGGCCAACGTCCTGACTTTC. Its protein product is CASSFMFSGANVLTF.

V and J are TRBV6-5 and TRBJ2-1; 12 bases map to TRBD2. This CDR3 contains 14 residues. Per the germline V gene, CDR1 is MNHEY and CDR2 is SVGAGI. Trimming at V came to 8 bases and at J to 7 bases, leaving 6 bases not matched to a gene. CDR3 sequence reads: CASSRLAGVNEQFF. DNA of the CDR3: TGTGCCAGCTCGCGACTAGCGGGAGTGAATGAGCAGTTCTTC.

This clone was recorded once. A read error may account for a junction end that differs from germline. V and J are TRBV3-1 (or the pseudogene TRBV3-2) and TRBJ2-5; TRBD2 might be the D (5 bases). Germline loops: CDR1 LGHDT, CDR2 YNNKEL (reference sequence). The length of the CDR3 is 15 residues. CDR3 bases: TGTGCCAGCAGCCACTCCCCGGGGAGTCAAGAGTCCCAGTACTTC. It translates to CASSHSPGSQESQYF.

The V call is TRBV15, the J call TRBJ2-3; D remains ambiguous. Deletions cut 1 base from V and 2 bases from J, with 7 bases between. Germline V gives CDR1 LNHNV, CDR2 YYDKDF (reference sequence). The CDR3 is made up of 14 amino acids. The CDR3 loop is CATSRGAYTDTQYF. CDR3 nucleotides: TGTGCCACCAGCAGAGGGGCATACACAGATACGCAGTATTTT.

V and J are TRBV30 and TRBJ2-2; 7 nucleotides align to TRBD2. The CDR3 totals 15 residues. Trimming removed 3 bases from V and 4 bases from J; junction bases left unmatched: 8. Germline V gene lookup returns CDR1 GTSNPN and CDR2 SVGIG (reference sequence). CDR3 bases: TGTGCCTGGAGCCACGGGGGAGGGCCCACCGGGGAGCTGTTTTTT. Encoded protein: CAWSHGGGPTGELFF.

This chain uses TRBV19 with TRBJ1-6, with D possibly being TRBD1 (6 bases). This CDR3 has 16 amino acids. V was shortened by 2 bases and J by 8 bases, with 16 bases between the two germline ends. The germline gives CDR1 LNHDA, CDR2 SQIVND (reference sequence). The CDR3 reads CASSISERGQYSPLHF. The CDR3 DNA reads TGTGCCAGTAGTATATCGGAGAGAGGACAGTATTCACCCCTCCACTTT.

This clone was detected once. This chain uses TRBV5-6 with TRBJ2-2; D is unresolved. V lost 1 base to trimming and J lost 3 bases, with 4 bases between them. Germline CDR1 SGHDT, CDR2 YYEEEE. The CDR3 spans 13 residues. CDR3 in amino acids: CASSLRYTGELFF. The CDR3 DNA sequence: TGTGCCAGCAGCTTGCGGTACACCGGGGAGCTGTTTTTT.

The V gene is TRBV7-3, the J gene TRBJ2-5; D is ambiguous. The CDR3 extends over 14 amino acids. V was clipped by 2 bases and J by 4 bases, with 11 bases between them. Germline V CDR1 and CDR2: SGHTA, FQGTGA. In nucleotides, the CDR3 is TGTGCCAGCAGCTTACGAGCCCACGGAGAGACCCAGTACTTC. It specifies CASSLRAHGETQYF.